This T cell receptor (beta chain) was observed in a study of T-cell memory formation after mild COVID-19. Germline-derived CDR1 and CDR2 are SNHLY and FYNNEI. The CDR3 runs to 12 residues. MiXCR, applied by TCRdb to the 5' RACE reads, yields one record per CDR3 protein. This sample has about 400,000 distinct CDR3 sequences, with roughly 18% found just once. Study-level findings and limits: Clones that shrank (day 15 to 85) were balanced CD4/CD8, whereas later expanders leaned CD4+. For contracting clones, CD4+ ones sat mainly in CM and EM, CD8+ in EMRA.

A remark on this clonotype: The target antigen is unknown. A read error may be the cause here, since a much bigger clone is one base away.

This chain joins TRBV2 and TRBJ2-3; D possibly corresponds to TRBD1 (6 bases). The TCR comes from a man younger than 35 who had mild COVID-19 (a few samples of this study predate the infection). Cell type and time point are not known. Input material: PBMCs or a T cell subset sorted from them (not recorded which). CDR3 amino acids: CATPRKGDTQCF. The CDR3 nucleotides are TGTGCCACCCCCCGGAAGGGGGATACGCAGTGTTTT.